This T cell receptor beta chain was identified in a study of OX40 agonist ivuxolimab in advanced cancers. The germline V gene has CDR1 LNHDA and CDR2 SQIVND (reference sequence). Trimming took off 5 bases at V and 3 bases at J, with 15 bases between the two ends. CDR3 length: 15 residues. Sequenced by immunoSEQ multiplex PCR; TCRdb stores in-frame clones only, minus some. The table has over 75,000 clones, more than 80% seen once. This clone was detected once. The source is an adult with an advanced solid tumor such as melanoma, head and neck, liver or kidney cancer. The sample was CD4+ or CD8+ T cells sorted from blood, taken in a trial of the OX40 agonist ivuxolimab. The chain uses TRBV19 and TRBJ2-3, with D possibly being TRBD2 (6 bases). The CDR3 DNA sequence: TGTGCCAGTAGTCGTCGGGGGACGTGGACAGATACGCAGTATTTT. It codes for CASSRRGTWTDTQYF.